Sequencing of this T cell receptor beta chain was carried out in a study of T cells and copy number aberrations in small-cell lung cancer (dated by TCRdb to the early 2020s). A note on the overall study: To relate T cell metrics to mutations and copy number aberrations, the same tumor regions underwent both TCR repertoire sequencing and whole-exome sequencing. Tumor TCR data existed for 16 to 20 patients, while 15 or so patients had TCR data covering both tumor and normal tissue. Points the paper makes about the study in general: A small sample size, resulting from surgical resection being uncommon in small-cell lung cancer, limited the study, and the findings need validation. All specimens were formalin-fixed paraffin-embedded tissue, which is known to introduce sequencing artifacts. Tumors had lower T-cell density, richness and clonality than adjacent lung tissue, though the difference in density was not significant.

The immunoSEQ hsTCRB Kit, with multiplexed V- and J-gene primers, was used to amplify TCR-beta CDR3 regions from genomic DNA. Unique DNA barcodes were added in a second PCR, and the samples were pooled together with one negative control and one positive control. Sequencing of the pooled TCR-beta libraries was performed on an Illumina MiSeq using a 150-cycle paired-end protocol. From the authors' description of their analysis: Adaptive Biotechnologies processed the raw sequencing data and produced a report containing normalized, annotated TCR-beta repertoires. T-cell density was calculated by normalizing TCR-beta templates to usable DNA, with usable DNA estimated through amplification of housekeeping genes. Richness was the count of unique rearrangements, and clonality was defined as 1 minus Pielou's evenness. Imported from immuneACCESS, the table was reduced by TCRdb to in-frame sequences with V and J called. These copies leave out some clones; in studies compared against another copy, an unresolved V gene accounts for under half, and the cause of the remainder is not known. The V and J calls and clone size come from that table; D and trimming were worked out from the DNA. For this sample the table gives roughly 7,600 clones, of which roughly four fifths were detected only once. The top ten clonotypes cover 4.6% of the sample.

Donors were patients with limited-stage small-cell lung cancer who underwent surgical resection in Hangzhou, China, between about 2008 and 2021. All donors were treated with upfront surgery without preoperative chemotherapy or radiotherapy, and immunotherapy was not given to any donor before or after surgery. In the sequenced cohort of approximately 18 patients, every patient was either a smoker or a heavy second-hand smoker. Adjacent normal lung was taken at least 2 cm away from the tumor margin, and two pathologists confirmed by morphology that the adjacent normal lung was free of malignant cells. The study used multi-region TCR-beta sequencing of resected limited-stage small-cell lung cancers together with tumor-adjacent lung tissue to characterize T cell repertoire heterogeneity. Genomic DNA was extracted from FFPE tissue using the AllPrep DNA/RNA FFPE Kit (Qiagen). In the germline V gene (reference sequence), CDR1 corresponds to GTSNPN and CDR2 to SVGIG. The CDR3 runs 13 amino acids, cysteine and phenylalanine included. Solely the CDR3 DNA is kept, with 39 bases framed from the first base. The V end gives up 0 bases and the J end 3 bases, leaving 1 base in the junction not matched to a gene.

About this clone itself: Its antigen is not yet known. No base qualities exist here, and no much larger clone lies one base off it.

Sequenced material: normal tissue next to the tumor. The clonotype comes from a woman aged 50 to 65 with small cell lung cancer. The rearranged chain carries TRBV30 and TRBJ2-7; the junction holds 8 bases that match TRBD1. The CDR3 protein sequence reads: CAWSVTGGYEQYF. Read as DNA, the sequence is TGTGCCTGGAGTGTAACAGGGGGCTACGAGCAGTACTTC.